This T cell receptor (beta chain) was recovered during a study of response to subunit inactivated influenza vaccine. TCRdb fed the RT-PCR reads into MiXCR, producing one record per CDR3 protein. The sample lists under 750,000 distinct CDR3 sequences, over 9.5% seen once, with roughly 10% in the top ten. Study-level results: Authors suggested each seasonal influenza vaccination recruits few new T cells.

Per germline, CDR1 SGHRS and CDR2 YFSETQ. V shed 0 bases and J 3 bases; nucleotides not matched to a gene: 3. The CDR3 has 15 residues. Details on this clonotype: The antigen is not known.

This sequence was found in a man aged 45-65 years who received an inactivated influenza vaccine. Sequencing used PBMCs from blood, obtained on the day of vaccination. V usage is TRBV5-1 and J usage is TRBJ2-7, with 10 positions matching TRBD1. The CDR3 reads CASSLGTGGFYEQYF. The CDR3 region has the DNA TGCGCCAGCAGCTTGGGGACAGGGGGATTCTACGAGCAGTACTTC.